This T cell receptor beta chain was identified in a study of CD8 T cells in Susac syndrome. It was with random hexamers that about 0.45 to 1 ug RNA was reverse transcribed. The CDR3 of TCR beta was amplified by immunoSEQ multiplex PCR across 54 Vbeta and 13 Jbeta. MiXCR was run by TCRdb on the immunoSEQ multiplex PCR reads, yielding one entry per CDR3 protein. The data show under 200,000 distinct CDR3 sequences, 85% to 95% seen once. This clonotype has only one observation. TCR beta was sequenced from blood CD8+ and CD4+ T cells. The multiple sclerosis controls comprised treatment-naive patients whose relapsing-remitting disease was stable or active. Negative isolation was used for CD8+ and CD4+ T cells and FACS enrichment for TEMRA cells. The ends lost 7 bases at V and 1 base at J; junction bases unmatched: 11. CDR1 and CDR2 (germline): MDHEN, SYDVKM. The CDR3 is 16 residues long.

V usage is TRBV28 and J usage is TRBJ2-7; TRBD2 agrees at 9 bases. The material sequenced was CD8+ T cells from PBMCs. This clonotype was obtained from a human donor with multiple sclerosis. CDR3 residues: CASMRSGSSWSYEQYF. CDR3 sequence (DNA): TGTGCCAGCATGCGTAGCGGGAGTTCTTGGTCCTACGAGCAGTACTTC.